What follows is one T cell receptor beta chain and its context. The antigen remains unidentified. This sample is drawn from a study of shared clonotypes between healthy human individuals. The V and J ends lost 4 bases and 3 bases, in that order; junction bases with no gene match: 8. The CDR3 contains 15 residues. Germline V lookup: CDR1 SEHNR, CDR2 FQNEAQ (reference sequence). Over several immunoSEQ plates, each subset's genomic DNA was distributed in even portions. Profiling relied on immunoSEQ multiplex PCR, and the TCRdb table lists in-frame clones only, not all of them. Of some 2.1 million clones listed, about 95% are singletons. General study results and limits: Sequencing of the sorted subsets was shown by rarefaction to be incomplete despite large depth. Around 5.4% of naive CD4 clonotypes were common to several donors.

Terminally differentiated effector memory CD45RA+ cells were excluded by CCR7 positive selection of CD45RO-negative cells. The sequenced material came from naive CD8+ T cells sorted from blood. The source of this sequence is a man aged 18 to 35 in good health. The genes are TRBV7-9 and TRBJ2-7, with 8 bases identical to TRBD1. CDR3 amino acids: CASSSRTGFLYEQYF. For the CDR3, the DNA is TGTGCCAGCAGCTCGCGGACAGGGTTTCTCTACGAGCAGTACTTC.